The 22 T cell receptor beta chains in this list originate from one sample, sequenced in a study of molecular identifiers for immune sequencing clone quantification. TCRdb processed the PCR reads anew with MiXCR; each CDR3 protein has one entry. The data contain about 320,000 distinct CDR3 sequences, about 20% of them seen just once; the ten biggest clones take up about 0.79%. Material: naive CD8+ T cells from blood, with Jurkat cell RNA spiked in. Subset reported: FACS-sorted CD8+CD4-CCR7+CD45RA+ naive T cells. The receptor set was obtained from a human donor in good health. Some libraries in this study had Jurkat cell RNA spiked in.

This chain links TRBV11-2 with TRBJ2-1, with D perhaps given as TRBD1 or TRBD2 (6 bases each). Between the trimmed V and J ends, which lost 0 bases and 2 bases, there was a span of 11 bases. CDR3 length: 16 residues. Germline V lookup: CDR1 SGHAT, CDR2 FQNNGV. This chain's CDR3 is CASSLDGGGPYNEQFF. As DNA, the CDR3 is TGTGCCAGCAGCTTAGACGGAGGGGGGCCCTACAATGAGCAGTTCTTC.

A single count supports this clonotype. A read error may be the cause here, since a much bigger clone is one base away. The chain employs TRBV7-9 and TRBJ1-1; 7 bases align to TRBD1. Germline assignment: CDR1 SEHNR and CDR2 FQNEAQ (reference sequence). Trimming took 5 bases from V and 2 from J; bases not matched to a gene: 11. This CDR3 has 16 residues. The CDR3 region is CASSLTGGQFNTEAFF. DNA for the CDR3: TGTGCCAGCAGCCTGACGGGGGGACAGTTTAACACTGAAGCTTTCTTT.

There are many counts of this clonotype. The chain uses TRBV12-3 or TRBV12-4 and TRBJ2-2, with D uncertain. The CDR3 is made up of 13 amino acids. V was trimmed by 6 bases and J by 3 bases, leaving 8 bases between them. CDR3 amino acids: CASSPLDTGELFF. The CDR3 DNA reads as TGTGCCAGCAGCCCTCTAGACACCGGGGAGCTGTTTTTT.

As to this clonotype: A much larger clone differs from this one at a single base, so this may be a read error. The chain combines TRBV19 with TRBJ2-7, with D possibly being TRBD1 (5 bases). Germline lookup yields CDR1 LNHDA and CDR2 SQIVND (reference sequence). This CDR3 region has 13 residues. The CDR3 here is CASGPTVSYEQHF. The CDR3 DNA sequence: TGTGCCAGTGGCCCGACAGTATCCTACGAGCAGCACTTC.

The chain uses TRBV6-2 or TRBV6-3 and TRBJ2-1; the match to TRBD2 covers 11 bases. V trimming: 2 bases; J trimming: 8 bases; junction bases outside the gene matches: 2. This CDR3 has 14 residues. The germline V gene encodes CDR1 MNHEY and CDR2 SVGEGT. CDR3 region: CASSYTSGGYEQFF. CDR3 sequence (DNA): TGTGCCAGCAGTTACACTAGCGGGGGCTATGAGCAGTTCTTC.

The chain uses TRBV27 and TRBJ1-1; 9 bases match TRBD1. Germline V gene sequence: CDR1 MNHEY, CDR2 SMNVEV (reference sequence). V shed 6 bases and J 4 bases; nucleotides not matched to a gene: 6. CDR3 length: 14 amino acids. Written as DNA, the CDR3 is TGTGCCAGCAGGACACAGGGGGCGGGCACTGAAGCTTTCTTT. This translates into CASRTQGAGTEAFF.

This clonotype was detected many times. The chain combines TRBV9 with TRBJ2-7; unclear D gene. The CDR3 loop spans 14 amino acids. Germline-derived CDR1 and CDR2 are SGDLS and YYNGEE. The ends were cut back, 0 bases at V and 3 bases at J, with 10 bases in the middle. CDR3 protein: CASSVEQSHYEQYF. For the CDR3, the DNA is TGTGCCAGCAGCGTAGAGCAGAGCCACTACGAGCAGTACTTC.

This clonotype was detected many times. The chain recombines TRBV19 with TRBJ2-7, with D maybe TRBD2 (5 bases). V gave up 5 bases and J gave up 6 bases, with 20 bases separating them. The CDR3 is made up of 15 amino acids. Looked up from germline, CDR1 is LNHDA and CDR2 is SQIVND (reference sequence). The CDR3 region has the DNA TGTGCCAGTAGTCTCTCGGCCAACACTAGGTCCGAGCAGTACTTC. It encodes CASSLSANTRSEQYF.

This clonotype was found many times. The CDR3 reads CASSLVLGLPTDTQYF. In DNA form, the CDR3 reads TGTGCCAGCAGCTTAGTTCTCGGTCTCCCCACAGATACGCAGTATTTT. The rearrangement uses TRBV7-6 and TRBJ2-3; D unresolved. There are 16 residues in the CDR3. The ends were cut back, 1 base at V and 2 bases at J, with 13 bases in the middle. Germline lookup yields CDR1 SGHVS and CDR2 FNYEAQ.

This clonotype occurred a few times. The DNA for the CDR3 is TGTGCCAGCAGCCAGAGAGGAGCGGTAGGAACAGATACGCAGTATTTT. It codes for CASSQRGAVGTDTQYF. This chain connects TRBV3-1 to TRBJ2-3; possible D gene TRBD2, 5 bases. The CDR3 is 16 amino acids. The germline gives CDR1 LGHDT, CDR2 YNNKEL (reference sequence). V gave up 3 bases and J gave up 3 bases, with 16 bases separating them.

This clonotype was seen many times. The CDR3 region has the DNA TGCGCCAGCAGCTCTGGGACAAAACTGTTTTTT. Protein: CASSSGTKLFF. V usage is TRBV5-1 and J usage is TRBJ1-4, with D perhaps matching TRBD1 (5 bases). The V end lost 3 bases, the J end lost 10 bases, and 7 bases lay between the germline ends. CDR1 is SGHRS and CDR2 is YFSETQ in the germline V gene. This CDR3 comprises 11 residues.

This clonotype was observed at least ten times. The chain has TRBV28 and TRBJ2-4; possible D gene TRBD2, 5 bases. Trimming took off 2 bases at V and 2 bases at J, with 7 bases between the two ends. The CDR3 runs to 14 residues. Germline CDR1 reads MDHEN; CDR2 reads SYDVKM. CDR3 DNA: TGTGCCAGCAGTTTAAGAGGGTCCAAAAACATTCAGTACTTC. This codes for CASSLRGSKNIQYF.

Remarks on this clonotype: One end of the junction is discordant with germline, which a read error may explain. V gene TRBV4-3 combines with J gene TRBJ2-1; 9 nucleotides match TRBD2. CDR3 length: 19 residues. Germline loops: CDR1 LGHNA, CDR2 YSLEER. The CDR3 DNA sequence: TGCGCCAGCAGCCAAGATGGTTGGGATACTAGCGGGCACTACAACGAGCAGTTCTTC. This sequence encodes CASSQDGWDTSGHYNEQFF.

This clonotype was recorded many times. The CDR3: CASSDDVGRTGELFF. CDR3 bases: TGCGCCAGCAGTGACGACGTGGGGCGGACCGGGGAGCTGTTTTTT. The chain employs TRBV23-1 and TRBJ2-2; perhaps TRBD1 as D (5 bases). TRBV23-1 falls under the ORF class, with uncertain function. Between the trimmed V and J ends, which lost 5 bases and 5 bases, there was a span of 15 bases. The CDR3 sequence is 15 residues long.

This chain uses TRBV25-1 with TRBJ1-1; D unclear. Per germline, CDR1 MGHDK and CDR2 SYGVNS. The CDR3 has 12 amino acids. V lost 5 bases and J lost 4, with 8 bases in between. The CDR3 bases are TGTGCCAGCAGTCCGTCGTTCACTGAAGCTTTCTTT. This sequence encodes CASSPSFTEAFF.

In this sample, this clonotype turned up many times. This rearrangement joins TRBV13 to TRBJ2-3, with a possible D match to TRBD2 (6 bases). Trimming cost V 5 bases and J 5 bases, with 17 bases left between them. Per germline, CDR1 PRHDT and CDR2 FYEKMQ (reference sequence). CDR3 length: 15 residues. The CDR3 sequence is CASSSRDFERDTQYF. CDR3 sequence (DNA): TGTGCCAGCAGCAGCCGGGACTTTGAGAGAGATACGCAGTATTTT. The whole variable domain, remainder taken from reference TRBV13 and TRBJ2-3, is AAGVIQSPRHLIKEKRETATLKCYPIPRHDTVYWYQQGPGQDPQFLISFYEKMQSDKGSIPDRFSAQQFSDYHSELNMSSLELGDSALYFCASSSRDFERDTQYFGPGTRLTVL.

This clonotype occurred a few times. The rearrangement joins TRBV9 to TRBJ2-5; 7 nucleotides line up with TRBD2. The V gene end was trimmed by 4 bases and the J gene end by 3 bases; junction bases not matched to a gene: 9. The germline gives CDR1 SGDLS, CDR2 YYNGEE. The CDR3 contains 15 residues. CDR3 residues: CASSPSGLEKETQYF. The CDR3 bases are TGTGCCAGCAGCCCCAGTGGACTAGAGAAAGAGACCCAGTACTTC.

This chain connects TRBV30 to TRBJ2-7; 11 positions agree with TRBD2. In germline, CDR1 is GTSNPN, CDR2 SVGIG (reference sequence). This CDR3 is 15 amino acids long. V lost 2 bases to trimming and J lost 3 bases; unmatched junction nucleotides: 6. The CDR3 loop reads CAWSTRLAGNYEQYF. The CDR3 DNA sequence: TGTGCCTGGAGTACAAGACTAGCGGGGAACTACGAGCAGTACTTC.

This clonotype was seen ten or more times. The chain has TRBV4-1 and TRBJ1-1; 8 bases agree with TRBD1. In germline, CDR1 is MGHRA, CDR2 YSYEKL. The J segment lost 3 bases and the V segment lost 4 bases, leaving 13 bases of the junction unmatched. The CDR3 runs to 17 residues. This chain's CDR3 is CASSPPQQGVGDTEAFF. Here the CDR3 DNA reads TGCGCCAGCAGCCCCCCCCAACAGGGGGTAGGAGACACTGAAGCTTTCTTT.

As for this clonotype: This could be a read error, since a much larger clone is one nucleotide away. Since no conserved phenylalanine or tryptophan closes the CDR3, a read error is the likely cause. The CDR3 region is CATSRDSLSGRAGETQYS. The CDR3 DNA reads as TGTGCCACCAGCAGAGATAGTTTAAGCGGGAGGGCCGGAGAGACCCAGTACTCC. The rearrangement uses TRBV15 and TRBJ2-5; 10 bases agree with TRBD2. The CDR3 sequence is 18 residues long. CDR1 and CDR2 from the germline V gene are LNHNV and YYDKDF (reference sequence). V was clipped by 0 bases and J by 4 bases; unmatched bases: 11.

As DNA, the CDR3 is TGTGCCAGCAGCCAAGAGGGTGGCGGGTTTCAGCCCCAGCATTTT. As protein: CASSQEGGGFQPQHF. This chain links TRBV4-2 with TRBJ1-5; no clear D gene. In germline, CDR1 is LGHNA, CDR2 YNFKEQ. V lost 0 bases and J lost 6, with 12 bases in between. The CDR3 is 15 amino acids.

The genes are TRBV3-1 and TRBJ2-2; D call uncertain. CDR1 and CDR2 (germline): LGHDT, YNNKEL (reference sequence). Trimming took off 4 bases at V and 6 bases at J, with 6 bases between the two ends. The CDR3 loop spans 12 amino acids. CDR3 loop: CASSREPGELFF. In DNA, the CDR3 is TGTGCCAGCAGCCGAGAGCCCGGGGAGCTGTTTTTT.